This TCR beta chain was sequenced in a study of T cell clonality in common variable immunodeficiency. Study conclusions and caveats: Compared with healthy controls, CVID subjects showed increased TCRbeta clonality, mostly in about a third. Compared with controls, CVID subjects had fewer shared TCRbeta clones. In common variable immunodeficiency, TCR beta chains reportedly carried fewer deletions and N-nucleotide insertions.

Per the germline V gene, CDR1 is SGHVS and CDR2 is FNYEAQ. The ends were cut back, 4 bases at V and 6 bases at J, with 6 bases in the middle. CDR3 length equals 12 residues. Repertoires were generated with immunoSEQ multiplex PCR, while TCRdb's copy carries only in-frame clones and drops some. Listed here are about 44,000 clones without any singletons, the top ten holding about 10%. This clone showed up many times. The target antigen is unknown. The read ends 3 residues shy of where the CDR3 ends; the end is completed using the germline J gene. The chain uses TRBV7-6 and TRBJ2-2; D is undetermined. Sequenced input: peripheral blood mononuclear cells. This TCR was sampled from a person aged 18 to 75 in good health. The CDR3 spells CASSSVPGELFF. The CDR3 bases that were read are TGTGCCAGCAGCTCTGTCCCCGGGGAG.